This T cell receptor (beta chain) was sequenced during a study of blood T cell repertoires in COVID-19. Whole-study context: Whether acute or convalescent, the COVID-19 samples came from the United States, Italy and Spain. Sample material is recorded as cDNA or gDNA derived from T cells, B-cell-depleted T cells, or PBMCs.

Authors' analysis steps: The authors estimated nucleated cell counts from reference gene primer amplification. Using immunoSEQ multiplex PCR, the repertoire was profiled, and TCRdb retains in-frame clones only, with some absent. That table is the source of V, J and clone size, and D and trimming were worked out from the DNA. The sample has some 180,000 clones, under 90% seen once. Trimming stripped 1 base from V and 8 bases from J, with 17 bases between. Germline lookup yields CDR1 SGHNT and CDR2 YENEEA. The CDR3 consists of 15 residues. The chain combines TRBV11-3 with TRBJ1-2; D unclear. The source of this sequence is an elderly woman with acute or convalescent COVID-19. The sample comprised peripheral blood. The CDR3 region is CASSLAAGLLGGYTF. In DNA form, the CDR3 reads TGTGCCAGCAGCTTAGCCGCAGGACTCCTCGGGGGCTACACCTTC.